The T cell receptor beta chain described here comes from a study of Ad26.COV2.S vaccination and SARS-CoV-2 variants (dated by TCRdb to the early 2020s). Context from the whole study: Sequencing of the TCRbeta repertoire served to evaluate the specificity and breadth of SARS-CoV-2-reactive T cell receptors following Ad26.COV2.S vaccination. A total of 32 samples were included in the TCR-sequenced set, comprising about 20 Ad26.COV2.S vaccine recipients, 5 placebo recipients and 8 SARS-CoV-2 convalescent individuals. What the research found in general, with its limitations: After vaccination, spike-specific CD8+ and CD4+ T cell responses were reported to show substantial breadth. It was noted by the authors that total T cell responses may have been underestimated by the TCR breadth and depth analyses. Spike-specific TCR breadth was higher in Ad26.COV2.S recipients than in placebo recipients (P = 0.0014). Non-spike TCR breadth was comparable between vaccine and placebo recipients, consistent with the vaccine containing only spike.

For this clone: Its antigen specificity is not known. No much larger clone exists at a distance of one base, and base qualities are not known.

This specimen's time point label, per the study, means: individuals recovered from natural SARS-CoV-2 infection. TCRbeta CDR3 regions were sequenced with the immunoSEQ Assay. After extraction, genomic DNA underwent amplification by bias-controlled multiplex PCR, followed by high-throughput sequencing. The study's processing was this. To quantify the absolute abundance of every unique TCRbeta CDR3 region, sequences were collapsed and filtered. T cell fraction was estimated by normalization of TCRbeta template counts to usable DNA, with usable DNA being measured through amplification of reference genes present in all nucleated cells. Repertoire TCRs were annotated as SARS-CoV-2-specific when V gene, CDR3 amino acid sequence and J gene were exactly matched to a known reactive TCR set. MIRA supplied the reference SARS-CoV-2 TCR set, which was filtered for enrichment in COVID-19-positive ImmuneCODE repertoires so that public or cross-reactive TCRs were removed. Using the MIRA antigens, annotated TCRs were further analysed by specific ORF or by position within an ORF. Breadth was defined as annotated unique rearrangements over total unique productive rearrangements; depth was the summed frequency of those rearrangements. TCR breadth was compared between groups using two-sided Wilcoxon rank-sum tests. Imported from immuneACCESS, the table was reduced by TCRdb to in-frame sequences with V and J called. These copies leave out some clones; in studies compared against another copy, an unresolved V gene accounts for under half, and the cause of the remainder is not known. That table gives V, J and clone size, and the DNA gave D and trimming. This sample comprises 300,000 to 450,000 clones, about 90% of them detected only once. The top ten constitute under 4% of the sample.

The junction shows trimming of 2 bases on V and 6 bases on J, plus 18 bases between the germline ends. From cysteine to phenylalanine, the CDR3 is 16 amino acids long. The retained sequence is limited to the CDR3, 48 bases, with the frame set at the first base. The germline V gene encodes CDR1 SGHRS and CDR2 YFSETQ. The sequences come from peripheral blood, collected after recovery from COVID-19. This chain is built from TRBV5-1 and TRBJ2-1; possibly the D gene is TRBD1, per 6 matching bases. This TCR derives from a human donor who had recovered from COVID-19. The DNA sequence reads TGCGCCAGCAGCTTTGGCCCGGCAACAGGGTCCAATGAGCAGTTCTTC. Translated, it gives CASSFGPATGSNEQFF.